This T cell receptor beta chain was captured in a study of cytomegalovirus exposure and HLA in healthy donors. The primer mix had 60 Vbeta and 13 Jbeta primers. The protocol was immunoSEQ multiplex PCR, while the TCRdb copy is restricted to in-frame clones and leaves out a portion. The data show under 40,000 clones, roughly nine tenths seen once. This clone was detected once. CDR1 SGHAT and CDR2 FQNNGV come from the germline V gene. The V end was cut by 4 bases, the J end by 6 bases, with 13 bases between. This CDR3 is 13 amino acids long. Sequencing was performed on PBMCs. The chain links TRBV11-2 to TRBJ2-7, with D perhaps matching TRBD1 (5 bases). The TCR was taken from a young woman in good health and CMV-seronegative. The CDR3, as DNA: TGTGCCAGCAGCTCAGTGTGGGGCGGCGAGCAGTACTTC. Translation gives CASSSVWGGEQYF.